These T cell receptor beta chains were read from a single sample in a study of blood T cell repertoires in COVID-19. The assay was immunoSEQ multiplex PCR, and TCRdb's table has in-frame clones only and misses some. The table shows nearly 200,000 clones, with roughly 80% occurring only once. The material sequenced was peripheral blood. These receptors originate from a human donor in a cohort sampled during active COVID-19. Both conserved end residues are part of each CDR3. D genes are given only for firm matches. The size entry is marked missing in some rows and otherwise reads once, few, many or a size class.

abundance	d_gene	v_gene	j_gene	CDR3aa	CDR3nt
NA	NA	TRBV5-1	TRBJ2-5	CASSPHLAETQYF	TGCGCCAGCAGCCCCCATTTAGCTGAGACCCAGTACTTC
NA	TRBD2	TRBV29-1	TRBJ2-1	CSVHGLAGAPTSYNEQFF	TGCAGCGTTCATGGACTAGCGGGGGCCCCCACTTCCTACAATGAGCAGTTCTTC
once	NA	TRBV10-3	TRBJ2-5	CASGEQETQYF	TGTGCCAGCGGGGAACAAGAGACCCAGTACTTC
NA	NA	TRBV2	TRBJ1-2	CASEQYGYTF	TGTGCCAGCGAACAATATGGCTACACCTTC
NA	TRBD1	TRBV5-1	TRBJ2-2	CASLPGQVNTGELFF	TGCGCCAGCCTCCCCGGACAGGTGAACACCGGGGAGCTGTTTTTT
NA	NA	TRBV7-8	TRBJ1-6	CASSQRTVGNNSPLHF	TGTGCCAGCAGCCAAAGGACAGTCGGGAATAATTCACCCCTCCACTTT
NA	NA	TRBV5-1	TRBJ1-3	CASSLVGVSGNTIYF	TGCGCCAGCAGCTTGGTCGGGGTCTCTGGAAACACCATATATTTT
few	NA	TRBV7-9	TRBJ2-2	CASSWGVSFLHTGELFF	TGTGCCAGCAGCTGGGGGGTCAGTTTTTTACACACCGGGGAGCTGTTTTTT
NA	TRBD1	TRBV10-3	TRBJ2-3	CAISGPTGADTDTQYF	TGTGCCATCAGTGGTCCGACAGGGGCCGACACAGATACGCAGTATTTT
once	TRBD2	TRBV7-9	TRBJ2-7	CASSISGALGEQYF	TGTGCCAGCAGCATTAGCGGGGCCTTAGGCGAGCAGTACTTC
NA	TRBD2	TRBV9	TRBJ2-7	CASSVESSGRTEQYF	TGTGCCAGCAGCGTAGAGTCTAGCGGGAGGACCGAGCAGTACTTC
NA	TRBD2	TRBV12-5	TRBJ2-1	CASDSGRSNEQFF	TGTGCTAGTGATTCCGGGAGGTCCAATGAGCAGTTCTTC
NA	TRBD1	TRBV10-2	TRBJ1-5	CASSQQGNQPQHF	TGCGCCAGCAGTCAACAGGGGAATCAGCCCCAGCATTTT
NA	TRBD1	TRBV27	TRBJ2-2	CASIPTGAAPSTGELFF	TGTGCCAGCATCCCGACAGGGGCCGCACCGAGCACCGGGGAGCTGTTTTTT
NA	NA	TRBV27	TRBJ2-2	CASRGRGNTGELFF	TGTGCCAGCAGGGGGCGAGGGAACACCGGGGAGCTGTTTTTT
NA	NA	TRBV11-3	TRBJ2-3	CASSPGTGRTDTQYF	TGTGCCAGCAGCCCTGGGACTGGAAGAACAGATACGCAGTATTTT
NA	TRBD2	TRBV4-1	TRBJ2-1	CASSQLGLKHEQFF	TGCGCCAGCAGCCAGCTGGGACTAAAGCATGAGCAGTTCTTC
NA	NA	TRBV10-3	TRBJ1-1	CAISGERNTEAFF	TGTGCCATCAGCGGGGAGCGGAACACTGAAGCTTTCTTT
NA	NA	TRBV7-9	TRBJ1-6	CASSWGFGGSPLHF	TGTGCCAGCAGCTGGGGTTTCGGGGGTTCACCCCTCCACTTT
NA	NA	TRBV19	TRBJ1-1	CASSISAGVHTEAFF	TGTGCCAGTAGTATATCAGCCGGGGTTCACACTGAAGCTTTCTTT
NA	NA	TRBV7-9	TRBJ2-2	CASPNEDSQISTGELFF	TGTGCCAGCCCGAACGAAGACAGCCAGATATCCACCGGGGAGCTGTTTTTT
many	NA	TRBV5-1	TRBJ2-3	CASTPGTLTDTQYF	TGCGCCAGCACCCCCGGGACACTCACAGATACGCAGTATTTT
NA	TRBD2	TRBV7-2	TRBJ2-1	CASSRGGGPSYNEQFF	TGTGCCAGCAGTCGAGGCGGGGGGCCATCCTACAATGAGCAGTTCTTC
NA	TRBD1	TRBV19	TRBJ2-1	CASSPGQKMNEQFF	TGTGCCAGTAGTCCGGGACAGAAGATGAATGAGCAGTTCTTC
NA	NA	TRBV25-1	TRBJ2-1	CASHGASSGNEQFF	TGTGCCAGCCACGGAGCTAGCTCGGGGAATGAGCAGTTCTTC
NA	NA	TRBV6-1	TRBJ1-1	CASSEVGANGAFF	TGTGCCAGCAGTGAAGTGGGGGCCAATGGGGCTTTCTTT
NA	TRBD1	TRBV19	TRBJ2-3	CASSSSGTGDTDTQYF	TGTGCCAGTAGTTCTTCCGGGACAGGGGATACAGATACGCAGTATTTT
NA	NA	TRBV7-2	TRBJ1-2	CASSTKQGLYGYTF	TGTGCCAGCAGCACCAAACAGGGCCTCTATGGCTACACCTTC
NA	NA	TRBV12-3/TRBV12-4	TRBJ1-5	CASRQGGNQPQHF	TGTGCCAGCAGACAGGGAGGCAATCAGCCCCAGCATTTT
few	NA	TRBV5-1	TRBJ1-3	CASKASGRDSGNTIYF	TGCGCCAGCAAAGCCTCGGGGAGGGACTCTGGAAACACCATATATTTT
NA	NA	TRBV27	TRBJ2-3	CASSLAGSTDTQYF	TGTGCCAGCAGTTTAGCGGGGAGCACAGATACGCAGTATTTT
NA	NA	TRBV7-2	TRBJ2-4	CASSSRNRENIQYF	TGTGCCAGCAGCTCCCGCAACAGGGAAAACATTCAGTACTTC
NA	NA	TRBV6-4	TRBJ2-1	CASSRGSRHYNEQFF	TGTGCCAGCAGTAGGGGCAGTCGACACTACAATGAGCAGTTCTTC
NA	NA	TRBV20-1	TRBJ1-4	CSASLREKLFF	TGCAGTGCTAGCTTGCGTGAAAAACTGTTTTTT
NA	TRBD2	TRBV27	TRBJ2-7	CASSPRTSGRGLYEQYF	TGTGCCAGCAGTCCCCGGACTAGCGGGAGAGGTCTCTACGAGCAGTACTTC
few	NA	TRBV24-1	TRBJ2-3	CATSRGADTQYF	TGTGCCACCAGTCGCGGGGCAGATACGCAGTATTTT
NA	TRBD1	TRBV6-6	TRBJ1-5	CASSLDRVGQPQHF	TGTGCCAGCAGTCTGGACAGGGTAGGTCAGCCCCAGCATTTT
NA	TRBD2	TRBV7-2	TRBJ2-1	CASSRSRLAGDNEQFF	TGTGCCAGCAGCCGCTCCCGTCTAGCGGGCGACAATGAGCAGTTCTTC
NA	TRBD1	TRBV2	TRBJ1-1	CASTGQGVTEAFF	TGTGCCAGCACCGGACAGGGGGTGACTGAAGCTTTCTTT
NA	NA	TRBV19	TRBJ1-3	CASSITSSGAAGNTIYF	TGTGCCAGTAGTATAACGAGTTCAGGGGCGGCTGGAAACACCATATATTTT
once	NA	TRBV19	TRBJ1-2	CASRVRGEDGYTF	TGTGCCAGTAGGGTTAGGGGCGAAGATGGCTACACCTTC
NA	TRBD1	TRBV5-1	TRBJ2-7	CASSPRQGAYEQYF	TGCGCCAGCAGCCCACGACAGGGGGCCTACGAGCAGTACTTC
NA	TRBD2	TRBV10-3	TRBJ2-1	CAIRERTSGTRNEQFF	TGTGCCATCAGGGAAAGGACTAGCGGGACGAGGAATGAGCAGTTCTTC
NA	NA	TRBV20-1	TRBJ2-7	CSARLASEQYF	TGCAGTGCTCGACTGGCTTCCGAGCAGTACTTC